This record looks at one T cell receptor (beta chain) sequence and its context. This sample was included in a study of shared clonotypes between healthy human individuals. Using immunoSEQ multiplex PCR, the repertoire was profiled, and TCRdb retains in-frame clones only, with some absent. The top ten clones hold more than 0.1% of a sample with around 2.1 million clones, around 95% of them seen once. V dropped 6 bases and J dropped 4; count of bases not matched to a gene: 16. The length of the CDR3 is 17 residues. Germline V gives CDR1 SGDLS, CDR2 YYNGEE. The sequenced sample consisted of naive CD4+ T cells sorted from blood. Subset described: CD45RA+ positively selected. The V gene is TRBV9, the J gene TRBJ2-3; 8 bases match TRBD1. This receptor was identified in a man between 18 and 29 years old in good health. Here the CDR3 reads CASKAGGSVAAADTQYF. CDR3 coding DNA: TGTGCCAGCAAGGCAGGGGGCTCGGTAGCGGCTGCAGATACGCAGTATTTT.